The 12 T cell receptor beta chains below all came from one sample that was sequenced in a study of PD-L1 blockade in urothelial cancer. Specified time point: pretreatment peripheral blood. The protocol was immunoSEQ multiplex PCR, while the TCRdb copy is restricted to in-frame clones and leaves out a portion. The sample yields roughly 63,000 clones, around 81% seen once. The specimen comprised PBMCs, sampled around atezolizumab (anti-PD-L1) treatment. All receptors come from a man aged 70 or older with urothelial cancer.

This chain links TRBV5-5 with TRBJ2-7; weak D call: TRBD1 (6 bases). The CDR3 covers 15 residues. Germline values: CDR1 SGHKS, CDR2 YYEKEE (reference sequence). The V end lost 2 bases, the J end lost 2 bases, and 14 bases lay between the germline ends. The CDR3 is CASSLNPDRTYEQYF. In nucleotides, the CDR3 is TGTGCCAGCAGCTTAAACCCGGACAGAACCTACGAGCAGTACTTC.

The gene calls are TRBV18 and TRBJ2-2; possibly TRBD2 for D (6 bases). Trimming left V 5 bases short and J 12 bases short, with 25 bases between. CDR1 and CDR2 (germline): KGHSH, LQKENI. The CDR3 length is 16 residues. CDR3 in DNA: TGTGCCAGCTCAGGGGGAGTAGCGGACTCATCGGCCCAGCTGTTTTTT. Amino acids: CASSGGVADSSAQLFF. The whole variable domain, remainder taken from reference TRBV18 and TRBJ2-2, is NAGVMQNPRHLVRRRGQEARLRCSPMKGHSHVYWYRQLPEEGLKFMVYLQKENIIDESGMPKERFSAEFPKEGPSILRIQQVVRGDSAAYFCASSGGVADSSAQLFFGEGSRLTVL.

This clone was seen a handful of times. The chain has TRBV7-8 and TRBJ1-1; 9 nucleotides align to TRBD1. The germline V gene encodes CDR1 SGHVS and CDR2 FQNEAQ. This CDR3 contains 16 residues. With 5 bases clipped from V and 4 bases from J, the junction kept 11 bases outside the gene matches. CDR3 loop: CASSPLQGAVTTEAFF. The CDR3 region has the DNA TGTGCCAGCAGCCCACTACAGGGGGCGGTCACCACTGAAGCTTTCTTT.

The chain recombines TRBV2 with TRBJ1-1; a weak D match, TRBD1 (6 bases). Looked up from germline, CDR1 is SNHLY and CDR2 is FYNNEI. The V end lost 7 bases, the J end lost 3 bases, and 12 bases lay between the germline ends. The CDR3 extends over 13 amino acids. The CDR3 loop is CASTMTGDTEAFF. For the CDR3, the DNA is TGTGCCAGCACCATGACAGGAGACACTGAAGCTTTCTTT.

Here the CDR3 reads CASSIRRGSEKLFF. The CDR3 bases are TGTGCCAGTAGTATTCGGAGGGGAAGTGAAAAACTGTTTTTT. The chain uses TRBV19 and TRBJ1-4; TRBD1 is a possible D gene (5 bases). CDR1 and CDR2 from the germline V gene are LNHDA and SQIVND (reference sequence). The V end lost 3 bases, the J end lost 7 bases, and 12 bases lay between the germline ends. This CDR3 contains 14 residues.

This chain uses TRBV2 with TRBJ1-5; D is perhaps TRBD1 (6 bases). This CDR3 comprises 14 residues. V gave up 3 bases and J gave up 9 bases, with 15 bases separating them. From germline, CDR1 is SNHLY and CDR2 FYNNEI. CDR3 sequence: CASSEAQGGPPQHF. CDR3 nucleotide sequence: TGTGCCAGCAGTGAGGCACAGGGCGGACCGCCCCAGCATTTT.

The rearrangement joins TRBV19 to TRBJ1-4; no definite D call. V was clipped by 1 base and J by 1 base, with 4 bases between them. In germline, CDR1 is LNHDA, CDR2 SQIVND (reference sequence). This CDR3 comprises 14 residues. The CDR3 sequence: CASSIGGTNEKLFF. The CDR3 bases are TGTGCCAGTAGTATAGGCGGAACTAATGAAAAACTGTTTTTT.

The chain carries TRBV5-1 and TRBJ2-1; maybe TRBD2 (6 bases). The CDR3 spans 15 residues. Deletions cut 1 base from V and 4 bases from J, with 12 bases between. Germline loops: CDR1 SGHRS, CDR2 YFSETQ. CDR3 sequence reads: CASSLTGGTYNEQFF. CDR3 in DNA: TGCGCCAGCAGCTTGACGGGCGGGACGTACAATGAGCAGTTCTTC.

DNA for the CDR3: TGTGCCAGCAGCACGGGACAGGGGGCCCGTGAAAAACTGTTTTTT. This sequence encodes CASSTGQGAREKLFF. The V and J genes are TRBV7-2 and TRBJ1-4, with TRBD1 identical over 12 bases. The germline CDR1 and CDR2 sequences are SGHTA and FQGNSA. This CDR3 has 15 amino acids. Germline trimming cut 5 bases from V and 7 bases from J; bases unmatched to any gene: 5. Full variable domain (remainder filled in from reference TRBV7-2 and TRBJ1-4): GAGVSQSPSNKVTEKGKDVELRCDPISGHTALYWYRQSLGQGLEFLIYFQGNSAPDKSGLPSDRFSAERTGGSVSTLTIQRTQQEDSAVYLCASSTGQGAREKLFFGSGTQLSVL.

The chain has TRBV7-3 and TRBJ2-1; weak D call: TRBD2 (5 bases). The CDR3 is made up of 14 amino acids. CDR1 and CDR2 (germline): SGHTA, FQGTGA. V lost 3 bases to trimming and J lost 5 bases, with 11 bases between them. The CDR3 region is CASSLSLDDNEQFF. The DNA of the CDR3 is TGTGCCAGCAGCTTGTCACTAGACGACAATGAGCAGTTCTTC.

This clone has more than one count but fewer than ten. This sequence joins TRBV7-6 and TRBJ2-7; 10 nucleotides align to TRBD1. Per germline, CDR1 SGHVS and CDR2 FNYEAQ. The CDR3 totals 13 residues. V shed 4 bases, J shed 5 bases, and the junction held 2 bases outside the gene matches. The CDR3 protein is CASSYGQGDEQYF. The CDR3 DNA follows: TGTGCCAGCAGCTACGGACAGGGGGACGAGCAGTACTTC.

The chain is built from TRBV6-1 and TRBJ2-1; D remains unclear. Germline lookup yields CDR1 MNHNS and CDR2 SASEGT. V gave up 1 base and J gave up 7 bases, with 2 bases separating them. The CDR3 is 11 amino acids. Written as DNA, the CDR3 is TGTGCCAGCAGTGAAGTAAATGAGCAGTTCTTC. As protein: CASSEVNEQFF.